These T cell receptor beta chains were read from a single sample in a study of cytomegalovirus exposure and HLA in healthy donors. The table came from immunoSEQ multiplex PCR; TCRdb's copy has only in-frame clones and leaves some out. The profile shows roughly 65,000 clones, about 91% of them singletons. The sample comprised PBMCs. The receptor source for this set is a man younger than 35 in good health and CMV-seropositive. The CDR3 runs from the conserved cysteine through the conserved F or W. The D gene is left open where the match is weak. The size entry is marked missing in some rows and otherwise reads once, few, many or a size class.

-	TRBV7-9	-	TRBJ2-7	TGTGCCAGCAGCCTTACCCGATTGGGCTCCCGGCAGTACTTC	CASSLTRLGSRQYF
-	TRBV11-1	-	TRBJ2-1	TGTGCCAGCAGTTCTCACAATGAGCAGTTCTTC	CASSSHNEQFF
TRBD2	TRBV5-1	-	TRBJ2-2	TGCGCCAGCAGCCCGCTGGGACTAGCGGGAAAGAACACCGGGGAGCTGTTTTTT	CASSPLGLAGKNTGELFF
TRBD1	TRBV7-3	-	TRBJ2-7	TGTGCCAGCAGCTTAGGTCCAGGGGGCTACGAGCAGTACTTC	CASSLGPGGYEQYF
-	TRBV28	-	TRBJ1-1	TGTGCCAGCAGTTTACAGGTCCTGAACACTGAAGCTTTCTTT	CASSLQVLNTEAFF
-	TRBV6-5	-	TRBJ2-1	TGTGCCAGCAGAAACAGGGTCGGAGCACGGGGTGAGCAGTTCTTC	CASRNRVGARGEQFF
TRBD2	TRBV27	-	TRBJ2-7	TGTGCCAGCAGTTCAACCGGGACTAGCGGGAGGGAGCAGTACTTC	CASSSTGTSGREQYF
-	TRBV28	once	TRBJ2-3	TGTGCCAGCAGCTACGGTCTTGTGGATACGCAGTATTTT	CASSYGLVDTQYF
TRBD2	TRBV20-1	-	TRBJ2-3	TGCAGTGGCCCGCTAGCGGGAGTACGGTATTTT	CSGPLAGVRYF
TRBD2	TRBV5-5	-	TRBJ2-3	TGTGCCAGCAGCTCTGACGGACTAGCGGGCACAGATACGCAGTATTTT	CASSSDGLAGTDTQYF
TRBD1	TRBV27	-	TRBJ1-5	TGTGCCAGCAGTTTGTACAGGGGCATGGATCAGCCCCAGCATTTT	CASSLYRGMDQPQHF
TRBD2	TRBV4-1	-	TRBJ2-1	TGCGCCAGCAGCCAGCCGTCTAGCGGGGGAGTCTACAATGAGCAGTTCTTC	CASSQPSSGGVYNEQFF
TRBD1	TRBV6-5	-	TRBJ1-1	TGTGCCAGCAGTTTCCGGGACAGGGTGAACACTGAAGCTTTCTTT	CASSFRDRVNTEAFF
-	TRBV6-5	-	TRBJ2-7	TGTGCCAGCAGTTACTCGCGGGGCTACGAGCAGTACTTC	CASSYSRGYEQYF
TRBD2	TRBV28	-	TRBJ2-7	TGTGCCAGCAGTTTGGACTCCGGGAGGGATTCCTACGAGCAGTACTTC	CASSLDSGRDSYEQYF
-	TRBV27	-	TRBJ1-3	TGTGCCAGCAGTCTAGGAGGAGTTGGCTCTGGAAACACCATATATTTT	CASSLGGVGSGNTIYF
TRBD1	TRBV10-1	-	TRBJ2-7	TGCGCCAGCAGTCGGGACAGGGGGCTCGAGCAGTACTTC	CASSRDRGLEQYF
-	TRBV19	-	TRBJ2-7	TGTGCCAGTAGTATAGGCGGGCAGATTACCTACGAGCAGTACTTC	CASSIGGQITYEQYF
TRBD2	TRBV9	-	TRBJ2-1	TGTGCCAGCAGCGTAGAGGGGACTAGCGGGGCCTACAATGAGCAGTTCTTC	CASSVEGTSGAYNEQFF
TRBD2	TRBV2	-	TRBJ2-1	TGTGCCAGCAGTGAAGGGACTAGAATCTCTGCTGAGCAGTTCTTC	CASSEGTRISAEQFF
-	TRBV4-1	-	TRBJ2-5	TGCGCCAGCAGCCAAGAGAAAGGCGGGGGCATTCAGGTGGAGACCCAGTACTTC	CASSQEKGGGIQVETQYF
TRBD2	TRBV13	-	TRBJ2-1	TGTGCCAGCAGCCCTCCTAGCGGGAGCTCCTACAATGAGCAGTTCTTC	CASSPPSGSSYNEQFF
-	TRBV7-9	-	TRBJ2-2	TGTGCCAGCAGCTTAGTACAGACCGGGGAGCTGTTTTTT	CASSLVQTGELFF
-	TRBV29-1	-	TRBJ2-3	TGCAGCGTGGGAGGACGAACCCCCGATACGCAGTATTTT	CSVGGRTPDTQYF
-	TRBV5-1	once	TRBJ1-2	TGCGCCAGCAGCTTGGAAGGGGGAAATTATGGCTACACCTTC	CASSLEGGNYGYTF
-	TRBV28	-	TRBJ1-5	TGTGCCAGCATCGTAACAGGTACCAATCAGCCCCAGCATTTT	CASIVTGTNQPQHF
TRBD1	TRBV28	-	TRBJ1-2	TGTGCCAGCAGTCCGACAGGGGTAAGGGGCTACACCTTC	CASSPTGVRGYTF
TRBD2	TRBV30	-	TRBJ2-1	TGTGCCTGGAGTGTAAGACTAGCCAATGAGCAGTTCTTC	CAWSVRLANEQFF
-	TRBV7-9	-	TRBJ2-2	TGTGCCAGCAGCCCCCGGGTGCAGAAGAACACCGGGGAGCTGTTTTTT	CASSPRVQKNTGELFF